This T cell receptor beta chain appears in the sequencing data of a study of T cells in Graves' hyperthyroidism and ophthalmopathy. V gave up 7 bases and J gave up 2 bases, with 11 bases separating them. The CDR3 is 12 residues long. Germline V gene lookup returns CDR1 SQVTM and CDR2 ANQGSEA. The source material, RNA transcripts, was used to amplify TCR beta CDR3 regions. When the TCR CDR3 underwent first-round RT-PCR, the HTBI primer set was used. MiXCR was run by TCRdb on the multiplex PCR reads, yielding one entry per CDR3 protein. The repertoire has hundreds of thousands of distinct CDR3 sequences, approximately 44% of them found once; the top ten carry just under 8.5%. This clonotype came up many times.

This TCR came from a woman between 18 and 30 years old with Graves' hyperthyroidism. The sample consisted of peripheral blood or thyroid tissue (not recorded which). The genes are TRBV29-1 and TRBJ1-1, with D maybe TRBD1 (6 bases). The CDR3 DNA follows: TGCAGCGGGAGGACAGTTAACACTGAAGCTTTCTTT. This gives the protein CSGRTVNTEAFF.